These 3 T cell receptor beta chains were all obtained from the same sample, sequenced in a study of shared clonotypes between healthy human individuals. Repertoires were generated with immunoSEQ multiplex PCR, while TCRdb's copy carries only in-frame clones and drops some. The data show about 520,000 clones, 81% seen once. The sequencing sample was made of PBMCs. Receptors were obtained from a middle-aged woman in good health. Some clones in this sample may be carry-over from other donors' samples.

In this sample, this clone turned up a few times. The chain employs TRBV2 and TRBJ2-7; a weak D match, TRBD2 (5 bases). This CDR3 has 13 amino acids. Trimming stripped 7 bases from V and 0 bases from J, with 10 bases between. Per germline, CDR1 SNHLY and CDR2 FYNNEI. CDR3 residues: CASTEGTSYEQYF. CDR3 nucleotides: TGTGCCAGCACTGAGGGCACCTCCTACGAGCAGTACTTC. Combining the CDR3 with reference TRBV2 and TRBJ2-7 gives the whole variable domain EPEVTQTPSHQVTQMGQEVILRCVPISNHLYFYWYRQILGQKVEFLVSFYNNEISEKSEIFDDQFSVERPDGSNFTLKIRSTKLEDSAMYFCASTEGTSYEQYFGPGTRLTVT.

This chain links TRBV5-1 with TRBJ2-6; TRBD2 is a possible D gene (5 bases). Between the trimmed V and J ends, which lost 4 bases and 0 bases, there was a span of 8 bases. Germline V CDR1 and CDR2: SGHRS, YFSETQ. The CDR3 runs to 15 residues. For the CDR3, the DNA is TGCGCCAGCAGCCGGGATAGCTCTGGGGCCAACGTCCTGACTTTC. This translates into CASSRDSSGANVLTF.

This chain links TRBV11-2 with TRBJ1-2; possible D gene TRBD1, 6 bases. CDR1 SGHAT and CDR2 FQNNGV come from the germline V gene. CDR3 length equals 14 residues. With 9 bases removed from V and 8 bases from J, the gap between germline ends came to 22 bases. The CDR3 loop is CASAAIRGINGYTF. For the CDR3, the DNA is TGTGCCAGTGCTGCCATCAGGGGAATTAACGGCTACACCTTC.